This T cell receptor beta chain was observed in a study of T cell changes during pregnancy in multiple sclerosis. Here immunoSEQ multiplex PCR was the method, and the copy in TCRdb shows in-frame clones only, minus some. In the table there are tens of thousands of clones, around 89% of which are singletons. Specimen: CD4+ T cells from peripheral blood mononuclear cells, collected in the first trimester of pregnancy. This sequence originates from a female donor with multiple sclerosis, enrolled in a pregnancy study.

The CDR3, as DNA: TGTGCCAGCAGCTTGCGAGGCGGGGGCACAGATACGCAGTATTTT. It specifies CASSLRGGGTDTQYF. The chain joins TRBV5-4 to TRBJ2-3, with TRBD2 as a possible D gene (6 bases). This CDR3 spans 15 amino acids. Germline V gene sequence: CDR1 SGHNT, CDR2 YYREEE (reference sequence). The V gene lost 1 base and the J gene lost 1 base, with 10 bases spanning the gap.